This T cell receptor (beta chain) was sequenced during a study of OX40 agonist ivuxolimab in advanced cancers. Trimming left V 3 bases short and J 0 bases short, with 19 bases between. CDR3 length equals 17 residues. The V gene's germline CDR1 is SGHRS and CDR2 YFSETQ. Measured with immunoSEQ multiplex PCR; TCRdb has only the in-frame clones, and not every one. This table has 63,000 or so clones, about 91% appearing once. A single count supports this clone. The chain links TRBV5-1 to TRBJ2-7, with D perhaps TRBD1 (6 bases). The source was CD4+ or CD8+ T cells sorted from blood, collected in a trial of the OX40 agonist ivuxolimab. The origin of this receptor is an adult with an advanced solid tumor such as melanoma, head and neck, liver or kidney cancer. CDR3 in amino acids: CASSSTAYGTSSYEQYF. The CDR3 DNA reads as TGCGCCAGCAGCTCCACCGCCTACGGGACAAGCTCCTACGAGCAGTACTTC.